A single TCR beta chain is shown here with its context. RNA totalling roughly 0.45 to 1 ug underwent reverse transcription with random hexamers. The authors amplified TCR beta CDR3 across 54 Vbeta and 13 Jbeta using immunoSEQ multiplex PCR. TCRdb re-called the immunoSEQ multiplex PCR reads through MiXCR, storing one row per CDR3 protein. Counted here are roughly 200,000 distinct CDR3 sequences, less than 95% occurring once; the ten biggest clones make up 0.1%. The data are from a study of CD8 T cells in Susac syndrome. The study sequenced TCR beta in blood CD8+ and CD4+ T cells. This CDR3 comprises 13 residues.

This clonotype originated in a human donor in good health. Sequencing was done on a sample of CD4+ T cells from PBMCs. The chain has TRBV1 and TRBJ2-7. TRBV1 is annotated as a pseudogene. The chain's CDR3 is CTRLSNYPYEQYF. In nucleotides, the CDR3 is TGCACCAGACTATCAAACTATCCTTACGAGCAGTACTTC.